Here is one T cell receptor (beta chain) with its context. What it binds is not known. This CDR3 region has 17 residues. Germline-derived CDR1 and CDR2 are LNHNV and YYDKDF (reference sequence). The V gene end was trimmed by 0 bases and the J gene end by 8 bases; junction bases not matched to a gene: 9. These data belong to a study of Graves' ophthalmopathy and Graves' hyperthyroidism. No donor had other autoimmune disease, uncontrolled infection, pregnancy or lactation. Study-wide points: Blood repertoires reportedly contained most expanded thyroid clonotypes above 0.001 frequency. Predictions made by the model for ophthalmopathy progression reached more than 55% sensitivity and about 72% specificity.

Amplifying from RNA transcripts, the study obtained TCR beta CDR3 regions. HTBI primers primed a first-round RT-PCR, and a second-round multiplex PCR followed. TCRdb re-derived calls from the multiplex PCR reads in MiXCR, one entry per CDR3 protein. The data contain roughly 300,000 distinct CDR3 sequences, about a sixth of them singletons. The source is an adult man with Graves' ophthalmopathy. Sequenced: peripheral blood. This sequence joins TRBV15 and TRBJ1-6, with 8 positions matching TRBD1. CDR3 region: CATSRERAGGRYSPLHF. The CDR3, as DNA: TGTGCCACCAGCAGAGAACGGGCAGGGGGCCGGTATTCACCCCTCCACTTT.